This T cell receptor (beta chain) stems from a study of T-cell memory formation after mild COVID-19. Study overall: TCR clusters were mostly confined to one donor each. Study-wide findings and caveats: Second-wave clones that peaked on day 37 lacked confirmed SARS-CoV-2 specificity. Later expanders leaned toward CD4+, whereas clones contracting from day 15 to 85 were balanced CD4/CD8.

Only a few counts were recorded for this clonotype. Its target is not known. Constant-segment-primed 5'RACE gave TCR alpha and TCR beta cDNA libraries with sample barcodes and UMIs. MiXCR, run by TCRdb on the 5' RACE reads, gives a single entry per CDR3 protein. Among 150,000 to 200,000 distinct CDR3 sequences listed, roughly 11% were seen once. Trimming removed 4 bases at V and 7 bases at J, with 12 bases between. In germline, CDR1 is SGHKS, CDR2 YYEKEE (reference sequence). CDR3 length equals 13 residues. The sequence was obtained from a man between 18 and 35 years old who had mild COVID-19 (a few samples of this study predate the infection). Cell type and time point are not known. The rearrangement joins TRBV5-5 to TRBJ2-4; tentative D call: TRBD1 (8 bases). What was sequenced was PBMCs or a T cell subset sorted from them (not recorded which). The CDR3 bases are TGTGCCAGCAGCGGACAGGGAGGGAACATTCAGTACTTC. This encodes CASSGQGGNIQYF.